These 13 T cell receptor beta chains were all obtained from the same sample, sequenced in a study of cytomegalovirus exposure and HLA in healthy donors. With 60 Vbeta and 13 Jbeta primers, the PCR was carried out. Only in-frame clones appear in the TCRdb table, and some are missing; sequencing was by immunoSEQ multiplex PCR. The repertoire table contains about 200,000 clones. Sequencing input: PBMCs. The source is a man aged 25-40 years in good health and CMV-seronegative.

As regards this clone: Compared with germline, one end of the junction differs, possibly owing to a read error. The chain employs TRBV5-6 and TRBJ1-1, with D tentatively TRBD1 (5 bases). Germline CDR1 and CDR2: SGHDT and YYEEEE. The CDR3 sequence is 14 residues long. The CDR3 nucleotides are TGTGTCAGCAGCTCCGCGGGGAGGGGCACTGAAGCTTTCTTT. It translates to CVSSSAGRGTEAFF.

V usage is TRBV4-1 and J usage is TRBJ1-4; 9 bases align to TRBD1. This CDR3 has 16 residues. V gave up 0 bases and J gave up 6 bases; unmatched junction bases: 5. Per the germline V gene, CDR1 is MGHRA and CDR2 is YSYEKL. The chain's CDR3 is CASSQELGQGHEKLFF. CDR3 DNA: TGCGCCAGCAGCCAAGAATTGGGACAGGGACATGAAAAACTGTTTTTT.

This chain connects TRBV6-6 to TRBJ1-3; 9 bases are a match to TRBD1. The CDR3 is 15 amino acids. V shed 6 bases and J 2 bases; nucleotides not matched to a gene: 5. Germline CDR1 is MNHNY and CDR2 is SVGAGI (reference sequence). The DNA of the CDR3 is TGTGCCAGCAGCCACAGGGGGCTCACTGGAAACACCATATATTTT. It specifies CASSHRGLTGNTIYF.

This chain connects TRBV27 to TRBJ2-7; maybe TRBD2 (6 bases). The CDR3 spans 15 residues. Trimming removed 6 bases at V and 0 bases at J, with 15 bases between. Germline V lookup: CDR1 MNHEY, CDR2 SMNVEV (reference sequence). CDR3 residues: CASRRGGHGSYEQYF. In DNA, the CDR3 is TGTGCCAGCAGGAGGGGAGGCCATGGCTCCTACGAGCAGTACTTC.

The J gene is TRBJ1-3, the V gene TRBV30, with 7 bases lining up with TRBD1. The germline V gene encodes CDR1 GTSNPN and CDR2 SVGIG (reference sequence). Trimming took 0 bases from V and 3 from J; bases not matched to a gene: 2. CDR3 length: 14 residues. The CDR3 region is CAWSVQGFGNTIYF. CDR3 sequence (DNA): TGTGCCTGGAGTGTACAGGGGTTTGGAAACACCATATATTTT.

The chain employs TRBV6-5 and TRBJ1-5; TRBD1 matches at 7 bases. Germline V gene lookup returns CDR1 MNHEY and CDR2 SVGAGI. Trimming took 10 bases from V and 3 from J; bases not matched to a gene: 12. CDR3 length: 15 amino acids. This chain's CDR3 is CATSSGTAFNQPQHF. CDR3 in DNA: TGTGCCACTTCATCCGGGACAGCTTTCAATCAGCCCCAGCATTTT.

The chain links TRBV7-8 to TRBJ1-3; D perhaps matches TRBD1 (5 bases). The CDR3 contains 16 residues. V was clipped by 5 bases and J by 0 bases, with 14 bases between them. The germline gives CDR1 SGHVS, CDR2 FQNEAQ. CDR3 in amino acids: CASSLSWGSSGNTIYF. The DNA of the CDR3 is TGTGCCAGCAGCCTCTCCTGGGGCAGCTCTGGAAACACCATATATTTT.

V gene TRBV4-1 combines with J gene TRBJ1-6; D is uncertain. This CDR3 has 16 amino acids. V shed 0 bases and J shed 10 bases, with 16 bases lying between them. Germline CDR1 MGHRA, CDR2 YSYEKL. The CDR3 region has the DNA TGCGCCAGCAGCCAAGAAGGTCTCAGGCCGGGATCACCCCTCCACTTT. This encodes CASSQEGLRPGSPLHF.

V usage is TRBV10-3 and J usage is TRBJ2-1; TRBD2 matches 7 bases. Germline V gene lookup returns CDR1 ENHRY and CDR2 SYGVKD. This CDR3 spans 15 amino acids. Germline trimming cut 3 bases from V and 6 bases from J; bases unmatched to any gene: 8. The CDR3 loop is CAISERLAVPNEQFF. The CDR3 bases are TGTGCCATCAGTGAAAGGCTAGCGGTGCCCAATGAGCAGTTCTTC.

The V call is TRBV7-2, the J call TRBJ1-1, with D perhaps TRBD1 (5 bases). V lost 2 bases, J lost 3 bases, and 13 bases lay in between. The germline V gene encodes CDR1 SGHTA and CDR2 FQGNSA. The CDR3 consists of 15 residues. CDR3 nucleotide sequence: TGTGCCAGCAGCTTAAATCAGGGCTATGACACTGAAGCTTTCTTT. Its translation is CASSLNQGYDTEAFF.

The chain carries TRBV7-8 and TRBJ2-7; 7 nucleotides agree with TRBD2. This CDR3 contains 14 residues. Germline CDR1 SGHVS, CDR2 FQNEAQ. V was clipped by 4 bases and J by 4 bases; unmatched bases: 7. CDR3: CASSWGGKSYEQYF. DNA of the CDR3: TGTGCCAGCAGCTGGGGGGGGAAATCGTACGAGCAGTACTTC.

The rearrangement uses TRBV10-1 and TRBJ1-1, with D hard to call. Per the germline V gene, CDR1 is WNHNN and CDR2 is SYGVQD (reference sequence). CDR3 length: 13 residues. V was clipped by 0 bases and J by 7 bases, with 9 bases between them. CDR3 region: CASSESHGIEAFF. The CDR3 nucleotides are TGCGCCAGCAGTGAGTCCCACGGGATTGAAGCTTTCTTT.

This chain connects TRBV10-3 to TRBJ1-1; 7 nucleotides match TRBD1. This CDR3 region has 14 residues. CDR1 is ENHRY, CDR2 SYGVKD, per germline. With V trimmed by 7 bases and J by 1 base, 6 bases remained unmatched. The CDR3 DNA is TGTGCCATCACCACCGGGACAGCGAACACTGAAGCTTTCTTT. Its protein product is CAITTGTANTEAFF.